These 21 T cell receptor beta chains came from one sample sequenced in a study of blood T cell repertoires in COVID-19. Clones were sequenced by immunoSEQ multiplex PCR, and TCRdb holds only the in-frame ones, with some missing. The sample holds 220,000 or so clones, roughly 84% seen once. Sequencing was carried out using peripheral blood. These receptor sequences come from an elderly woman with acute or convalescent COVID-19.

The V call is TRBV7-3, the J call TRBJ2-1; D perhaps matches TRBD2 (5 bases). Per germline, CDR1 SGHTA and CDR2 FQGTGA. The V end lost 5 bases, the J end lost 7 bases, and 12 bases lay between the germline ends. The CDR3 covers 13 residues. The CDR3 loop reads CASSGLPGNEQFF. In DNA form, the CDR3 reads TGTGCCAGCAGCGGACTCCCTGGGAATGAGCAGTTCTTC.

This clone appeared many times. The chain employs TRBV7-8 and TRBJ1-3; TRBD1 matches at 7 bases. There are 18 residues in the CDR3. With V trimmed by 5 bases and J by 0 bases, 13 bases remained unmatched. Per germline, CDR1 SGHVS and CDR2 FQNEAQ. The CDR3 coding sequence is TGTGCCAGCAGCCATTTTCGGGAACAGGGGTTCTCTGGAAACACCATATATTTT. Protein sequence: CASSHFREQGFSGNTIYF.

V is TRBV25-1 and J is TRBJ1-1; a possible D gene is TRBD1 (5 bases). V gave up 5 bases and J gave up 2 bases, with 12 bases separating them. This CDR3 is 14 amino acids long. CDR1 MGHDK and CDR2 SYGVNS come from the germline V gene. CDR3 amino acids: CASSIWGSNTEAFF. The CDR3 DNA reads TGTGCCAGCAGTATATGGGGCTCAAACACTGAAGCTTTCTTT. The whole variable domain, remainder taken from reference TRBV25-1 and TRBJ1-1, is EADIYQTPRYLVIGTGKKITLECSQTMGHDKMYWYQQDPGMELHLIHYSYGVNSTEKGDLSSESTVSRIRTEHFPLTLESARPSHTSQYLCASSIWGSNTEAFFGQGTRLTVV.

This rearrangement joins TRBV28 to TRBJ1-4; 8 bases match TRBD1. The CDR3 is 14 residues long. Per germline, CDR1 MDHEN and CDR2 SYDVKM. J lost 7 bases, V lost 5 bases, and 6 bases had no gene match. The CDR3 here is CASSRTGRGEKLFF. The DNA for the CDR3 is TGTGCCAGCAGTCGGACAGGGAGGGGTGAAAAACTGTTTTTT.

The chain has TRBV24-1 and TRBJ2-5; 10 bases agree with TRBD2. The V gene end was trimmed by 3 bases and the J gene end by 2 bases; junction bases not matched to a gene: 5. The germline V gene has CDR1 KGHDR and CDR2 SFDVKD. CDR3 size: 16 residues. The CDR3 protein is CATSDRTSGTQETQYF. DNA for the CDR3: TGTGCCACCAGTGATCGGACTAGCGGAACACAAGAGACCCAGTACTTC.

The V gene is TRBV19, the J gene TRBJ2-7, with TRBD2 identical over 13 bases. CDR1 and CDR2 (germline): LNHDA, SQIVND (reference sequence). This CDR3 region has 15 residues. Trimming at V came to 6 bases and at J to 1 base, leaving 3 bases not matched to a gene. The CDR3 loop is CASRLTSGGSYEQYF. Here the CDR3 DNA reads TGTGCCAGTAGGCTGACTAGCGGGGGGTCCTACGAGCAGTACTTC.

The V gene is TRBV30, the J gene TRBJ1-2; no firm D call. The ends were cut back, 0 bases at V and 5 bases at J, with 7 bases in the middle. CDR3 length: 12 amino acids. Germline CDR1 GTSNPN, CDR2 SVGIG (reference sequence). The CDR3, as DNA: TGTGCCTGGAGTGTACAGAGATATGGCTACACCTTC. It is translated as CAWSVQRYGYTF.

The CDR3 DNA is TGTGCCAGCAGCTTCCTGGACAGGGCTTCCCACGAGCAGTACTTC. This encodes CASSFLDRASHEQYF. The V call is TRBV5-6, the J call TRBJ2-7; 8 bases map to TRBD1. The J segment lost 5 bases and the V segment lost 2 bases, leaving 9 bases of the junction unmatched. Germline CDR1 reads SGHDT; CDR2 reads YYEEEE. This CDR3 is 15 amino acids long. Full variable domain (remainder filled in from reference TRBV5-6 and TRBJ2-7): DAGVTQSPTHLIKTRGQQVTLRCSPKSGHDTVSWYQQALGQGPQFIFQYYEEEERQRGNFPDRFSGHQFPNYSSELNVNALLLGDSALYLCASSFLDRASHEQYFGPGTRLTVT.

The rearrangement joins TRBV19 to TRBJ1-5; possible D gene TRBD1, 6 bases. Germline V lookup: CDR1 LNHDA, CDR2 SQIVND (reference sequence). The CDR3 sequence is 14 residues long. V shed 5 bases and J shed 4 bases, with 12 bases lying between them. The chain's CDR3 is CASSWQDSNQPQHF. In nucleotides, the CDR3 is TGTGCCAGTAGTTGGCAGGACAGTAATCAGCCCCAGCATTTT.

CDR3 nucleotide sequence: TGTGCCAGCAGCTTAGCGGCAGGGGGCAGGAATGAGCAGTTCTTC. This sequence encodes CASSLAAGGRNEQFF. The V and J genes are TRBV11-2 and TRBJ2-1; 8 bases align to TRBD1. V was clipped by 1 base and J by 7 bases; unmatched bases: 6. This CDR3 has 15 residues. Germline V gives CDR1 SGHAT, CDR2 FQNNGV. Variable domain in full (rest from reference TRBV11-2 and TRBJ2-1): EAGVAQSPRYKIIEKRQSVAFWCNPISGHATLYWYQQILGQGPKLLIQFQNNGVVDDSQLPKDRFSAERLKGVDSTLKIQPAKLEDSAVYLCASSLAAGGRNEQFFGPGTRLTVL.

This clone was seen more than once but under ten times. The rearrangement uses TRBV9 and TRBJ2-1; possible D gene TRBD2, 5 bases. This CDR3 comprises 17 residues. CDR1 SGDLS and CDR2 YYNGEE come from the germline V gene. The V end was cut by 3 bases, the J end by 0 bases, with 16 bases between. In DNA, the CDR3 is TGTGCCAGCAGCGCCGGACCGGGATCGGGCTCCTACAATGAGCAGTTCTTC. Its protein product is CASSAGPGSGSYNEQFF.

This clone was recorded only once. The chain carries TRBV6-5 and TRBJ1-3; 8 nucleotides line up with TRBD1. This CDR3 has 14 residues. CDR1 is MNHEY, CDR2 SVGAGI, per germline. Trimming cost V 5 bases and J 5 bases; bases outside gene matches: 5. In nucleotides, the CDR3 is TGTGCCAGCAGTACAGGGGGTTTTAGAAACACCATATATTTT. It specifies CASSTGGFRNTIYF.

The rearrangement links TRBV6-5 to TRBJ1-4; D gene ambiguous. The germline V and J ends were trimmed by 6 bases and 1 base, with 6 bases remaining between them. This CDR3 spans 13 amino acids. Germline loops: CDR1 MNHEY, CDR2 SVGAGI. The DNA of the CDR3 is TGTGCCAGCAGATTTCGAACTAATGAAAAACTGTTTTTT. Its translation: CASRFRTNEKLFF.

This chain joins TRBV6-5 and TRBJ1-6; TRBD1 matches at 10 bases. Germline CDR1 and CDR2: MNHEY and SVGAGI. CDR3 size: 16 residues. V was pared by 2 bases and J by 7 bases, with 5 bases of the junction left unmatched. The CDR3 DNA is TGTGCCAGCAGTTACGTGTGGACAGGGGGAAATTCACCCCTCCACTTT. As protein: CASSYVWTGGNSPLHF.

The chain employs TRBV6-1 and TRBJ1-5, with D unresolved. Germline CDR1 is MNHNS and CDR2 is SASEGT. The CDR3 sequence is 16 residues long. With 2 bases removed from V and 1 base from J, the gap between germline ends came to 12 bases. CDR3 bases: TGTGCCAGCAGTGAATTAGGGAGTGGAAGCAATCAGCCCCAGCATTTT. Amino acids: CASSELGSGSNQPQHF.

The rearrangement uses TRBV5-1 and TRBJ2-7; TRBD1 matches at 9 bases. CDR1 and CDR2 (germline): SGHRS, YFSETQ. The CDR3 covers 15 residues. V trimming: 4 bases; J trimming: 4 bases; junction bases outside the gene matches: 9. The CDR3 loop reads CASSLGQGMVYEQYF. DNA of the CDR3: TGCGCCAGCAGCCTAGGACAGGGGATGGTTTACGAGCAGTACTTC. Combining the CDR3 with reference TRBV5-1 and TRBJ2-7 gives the whole variable domain KAGVTQTPRYLIKTRGQQVTLSCSPISGHRSVSWYQQTPGQGLQFLFEYFSETQRNKGNFPGRFSGRQFSNSRSEMNVSTLELGDSALYLCASSLGQGMVYEQYFGPGTRLTVT.

The V call is TRBV6-1, the J call TRBJ2-7; 7 bases are shared with TRBD1. This CDR3 is 19 amino acids long. Germline CDR1 reads MNHNS; CDR2 reads SASEGT. J lost 0 bases, V lost 3 bases, and 17 bases had no gene match. The CDR3 region is CASSERGEVQGPDSYEQYF. CDR3 coding DNA: TGTGCCAGCAGTGAGAGAGGCGAGGTACAGGGGCCGGACTCCTACGAGCAGTACTTC.

The chain couples TRBV3-1 (or the pseudogene TRBV3-2) to TRBJ1-3; D is undetermined. Per germline, CDR1 LGHDT and CDR2 YNNKEL (reference sequence). V was clipped by 0 bases and J by 2 bases, with 11 bases between them. The CDR3 has 16 residues. CDR3 amino acids: CASSQEGRITGNTIYF. The CDR3 region has the DNA TGTGCCAGCAGCCAAGAAGGGAGGATAACTGGAAACACCATATATTTT.

The chain carries TRBV11-3 and TRBJ1-1; TRBD1 matches at 8 bases. CDR1 and CDR2 (germline): SGHNT, YENEEA. The CDR3 loop spans 12 amino acids. J lost 10 bases, V lost 0 bases, and 1 base had no gene match. The CDR3 here is CASSLDRGRAFF. The CDR3 DNA follows: TGTGCCAGCAGCTTAGACAGGGGGCGAGCTTTCTTT.

The genes are TRBV10-3 and TRBJ1-6; perhaps TRBD1 as D (5 bases). The V end lost 4 bases, the J end lost 7 bases, and 14 bases lay between the germline ends. The germline gives CDR1 ENHRY, CDR2 SYGVKD. The CDR3 contains 15 residues. This chain's CDR3 is CAISVGSRANSPLHF. As DNA, the CDR3 is TGTGCCATCAGTGTTGGAAGCAGGGCGAATTCACCCCTCCACTTT.

The rearrangement links TRBV10-3 to TRBJ1-6; 7 bases align to TRBD1. Losses at the gene ends were 7 bases for V and 5 bases for J; bases not matched to a gene: 8. Germline CDR1 reads ENHRY; CDR2 reads SYGVKD. The CDR3 contains 15 residues. The CDR3 DNA follows: TGTGCCATCAAGCAAACAGGGGAAGATAATTCACCCCTCCACTTT. Its protein product is CAIKQTGEDNSPLHF.